This T cell receptor (beta chain) was captured by sequencing in a study of shared clonotypes between healthy human individuals. Study outcomes and limitations: Shared clonotypes across all four donors exceeded non-shared ones in generation probability. Generally, naive subsets (rather than memory subsets) showed larger estimated richness.

The germline V and J ends were trimmed by 0 bases and 3 bases, with 12 bases remaining between them. This CDR3 spans 15 amino acids. Germline values: CDR1 LGHNA, CDR2 YSLEER. The DNA input per sorted-subset replicate PCR was about 190 ng, corresponding to some 27,000 T cell genomes. Produced via immunoSEQ multiplex PCR; TCRdb's table is partial and in-frame only. Of millions of clones listed, approximately 94% are singletons. Selected positively for CCR7 and CD45RO-negative, naive CD8 cells excluded terminally differentiated effector memory CD45RA+ cells. As to this clone: Its target is not known.

This clonotype originated in a man in his late teens or twenties in good health. Specimen: naive CD8+ T cells sorted from blood. The rearrangement links TRBV4-3 to TRBJ2-7; no reliable D call. The CDR3 is CASSQESAGYYEQYF. The CDR3 DNA follows: TGCGCCAGCAGCCAAGAATCAGCCGGGTACTACGAGCAGTACTTC.